The 30 T cell receptor beta chains listed next were all sequenced from one sample in a study of cytomegalovirus exposure and HLA in healthy donors. PCR employed 60 Vbeta and 13 Jbeta primers. Clones were sequenced by immunoSEQ multiplex PCR, and TCRdb holds only the in-frame ones, with some missing. This sample has about 120,000 clones, with nearly 65% found just once. The sequenced sample was PBMCs. Receptors originate from a man in his forties or fifties in good health and CMV-seropositive.

This chain links TRBV27 with TRBJ2-5; 7 bases are shared with TRBD1. Germline V gene data show CDR1 as MNHEY and CDR2 as SMNVEV (reference sequence). After removal of 4 bases from V and 7 bases from J, the junction contained 12 bases not matched to a gene. The CDR3 sequence is 15 residues long. CDR3 protein: CASSSHRQGELTQYF. CDR3 in DNA: TGTGCCAGCAGTTCACATAGACAGGGTGAACTGACCCAGTACTTC.

The chain carries TRBV6-1 and TRBJ1-4, with D possibly being TRBD1 (6 bases). There are 12 residues in the CDR3. From germline, CDR1 is MNHNS and CDR2 SASEGT. Trimming cost V 7 bases and J 10 bases, with 13 bases left between them. The CDR3 loop reads CASISTGRKLFF. CDR3 nucleotide sequence: TGTGCCAGCATTTCCACAGGGAGAAAACTGTTTTTT.

A few counts support this clone. The chain carries TRBV19 and TRBJ1-5; D unclear. The V gene's germline CDR1 is LNHDA and CDR2 SQIVND (reference sequence). This CDR3 region has 17 residues. V was trimmed by 5 bases and J by 0 bases, leaving 17 bases between them. CDR3 in amino acids: CASSLRLGGYSNQPQHF. The DNA of the CDR3 is TGTGCCAGTAGTCTAAGACTGGGAGGATATAGCAATCAGCCCCAGCATTTT.

The rearrangement uses TRBV5-4 and TRBJ2-3, with TRBD1 identical over 8 bases. CDR1 is SGHNT and CDR2 is YYREEE in the germline V gene (reference sequence). The CDR3 length is 14 residues. With V trimmed by 2 bases and J by 4 bases, 3 bases remained unmatched. The CDR3 loop is CASSLQGVADTQYF. CDR3 sequence (DNA): TGTGCCAGCAGCTTACAGGGGGTGGCAGATACGCAGTATTTT.

Notes on this clone: One junction end disagrees with the germline gene, perhaps due to a read error. This rearrangement joins TRBV28 to TRBJ2-7, with TRBD2 matching over 9 bases. Germline values: CDR1 MDHEN, CDR2 SYDVKM. The CDR3 consists of 14 residues. The CDR3, as DNA: TGTGCCAGTTCGCTTAGCGGGAGCTCCCACGAGCAGTACTTC. This sequence encodes CASSLSGSSHEQYF.

This CDR3 is CASSPVNLAGAYNEQFF. The CDR3 DNA follows: TGTGCCAGTAGCCCTGTCAACTTAGCGGGAGCCTACAATGAGCAGTTCTTC. The chain has TRBV19 and TRBJ2-1; 9 bases are a match to TRBD2. V shed 6 bases, J shed 2 bases, and the junction held 11 bases outside the gene matches. The CDR3 loop spans 17 amino acids. CDR1 is LNHDA and CDR2 is SQIVND in the germline V gene (reference sequence).

This clone was found once. This chain links TRBV27 with TRBJ1-4; 7 bases map to TRBD1. Trimming removed 3 bases from V and 6 bases from J; junction bases left unmatched: 1. Germline V lookup: CDR1 MNHEY, CDR2 SMNVEV (reference sequence). The CDR3 runs to 13 residues. CDR3 nucleotides: TGTGCCAGCAGTTTCCAGGGGGATGAAAAACTGTTTTTT. Its translation is CASSFQGDEKLFF.

This clone was seen only a few times. The chain combines TRBV4-1 with TRBJ2-1; D call uncertain. In germline, CDR1 is MGHRA, CDR2 YSYEKL. The CDR3 sequence is 16 residues long. Trimming pared 0 bases from V and 7 bases from J, leaving 16 bases between. DNA of the CDR3: TGCGCCAGCAGCCAAGAATCGCTGCGGCTTCGTAATGAGCAGTTCTTC. Translating gives CASSQESLRLRNEQFF.

J is TRBJ1-1 and V is TRBV7-2; D is uncertain. Germline V gives CDR1 SGHTA, CDR2 FQGNSA. Trimming took 5 bases from V and 7 from J, leaving 14 bases between them. The CDR3 loop spans 13 amino acids. CDR3: CASSPTPGVEAFF. CDR3 bases: TGTGCCAGCAGCCCGACCCCCGGGGTTGAAGCTTTCTTT. The full variable domain, completed using reference TRBV7-2 and TRBJ1-1, is GAGVSQSPSNKVTEKGKDVELRCDPISGHTALYWYRQSLGQGLEFLIYFQGNSAPDKSGLPSDRFSAERTGGSVSTLTIQRTQQEDSAVYLCASSPTPGVEAFFGQGTRLTVV.

The chain uses TRBV4-3 and TRBJ2-7; 7 positions match TRBD1. The germline CDR1 and CDR2 sequences are LGHNA and YSLEER. The CDR3 is 15 amino acids. Unmatched junction bases numbered 10, after V lost 2 bases and J lost 6 bases. The CDR3 coding sequence is TGCGCCAGCAGCCAATCTTCCTCGACAGGGCCCGAGCAGTACTTC. Protein product: CASSQSSSTGPEQYF.

This chain links TRBV27 with TRBJ2-1, with 8 positions matching TRBD1. Germline CDR1 is MNHEY and CDR2 is SMNVEV (reference sequence). After removal of 5 bases from V and 4 bases from J, the junction contained 7 bases not matched to a gene. This CDR3 is built from 15 residues. DNA of the CDR3: TGTGCCAGCAGTCGCCCGGACAGGGCGTACAATGAGCAGTTCTTC. Protein: CASSRPDRAYNEQFF.

J is TRBJ1-2 and V is TRBV11-1, with D perhaps TRBD1 (6 bases). The CDR3 spans 11 residues. V shed 11 bases and J shed 2 bases, with 9 bases lying between them. The germline V gene has CDR1 SGHAT and CDR2 FQDESV (reference sequence). The CDR3 sequence is CASGENYGYTF. The CDR3, as DNA: TGTGCCTCAGGGGAGAACTATGGCTACACCTTC.

This clone was seen a few times. The rearrangement links TRBV12-5 to TRBJ2-7, with D perhaps TRBD2 (5 bases). Trimming removed 3 bases from V and 2 bases from J, with 5 bases in between. Germline lookup yields CDR1 LGHNT and CDR2 FRNRAP. This CDR3 is built from 12 residues. The CDR3 here is CASGFGTYEQYF. DNA for the CDR3: TGTGCTAGTGGTTTCGGGACCTACGAGCAGTACTTC.

The table lists this clone with a count of one. The CDR3 reads CASSLFTGGTEAFF. CDR3 bases: TGCGCCAGCAGCTTGTTTACAGGGGGCACTGAAGCTTTCTTT. The rearrangement uses TRBV5-1 and TRBJ1-1, with TRBD1 matching 8 bases. This CDR3 is 14 amino acids long. CDR1 SGHRS and CDR2 YFSETQ come from the germline V gene. The trim removed 1 base at V and 4 bases at J, leaving 3 bases unmatched.

This sequence joins TRBV5-1 and TRBJ1-1; 7 bases match TRBD1. The germline V gene has CDR1 SGHRS and CDR2 YFSETQ. CDR3 length equals 14 residues. With V trimmed by 1 base and J by 1 base, 1 base remained unmatched. The CDR3 DNA is TGCGCCAGCAGCTTGAGGACAGGGAACACTGAAGCTTTCTTT. Its translation: CASSLRTGNTEAFF.

The rearrangement uses TRBV4-1 and TRBJ1-4, with D possibly TRBD1 on 5 matching bases. Trimming shortened V by 3 bases and J by 8 bases, and 19 bases separated the two germline ends. The CDR3 sequence is 16 residues long. CDR1 and CDR2 (germline): MGHRA, YSYEKL. The CDR3 sequence: CASSQRRQGNSEKLFF. The CDR3 DNA reads as TGCGCCAGCAGCCAGCGAAGGCAGGGTAATTCGGAAAAACTGTTTTTT.

The J gene is TRBJ1-3, the V gene TRBV5-6, with TRBD1 matching 7 bases. This CDR3 has 16 amino acids. Germline lookup yields CDR1 SGHDT and CDR2 YYEEEE. V dropped 2 bases and J dropped 2; count of bases not matched to a gene: 7. The chain's CDR3 is CASSFLRDSTGNTIYF. The DNA for the CDR3 is TGTGCCAGCAGCTTCCTACGGGACAGCACTGGAAACACCATATATTTT.

The J gene is TRBJ2-2, the V gene TRBV5-1; D uncertain. Germline CDR1 and CDR2: SGHRS and YFSETQ. V was pared by 0 bases and J by 0 bases, with 6 bases between. This CDR3 has 15 amino acids. The CDR3 region has the DNA TGCGCCAGCAGCTTGGCTCTAGCGAACACCGGGGAGCTGTTTTTT. Translated, it gives CASSLALANTGELFF.

The chain links TRBV7-2 to TRBJ2-2, with D uncertain. Trimming cost V 6 bases and J 4 bases, with 12 bases left between them. This CDR3 comprises 14 residues. Per the germline V gene, CDR1 is SGHTA and CDR2 is FQGNSA. CDR3 loop: CASSSTGPTGELFF. The DNA for the CDR3 is TGTGCCAGCAGTTCTACGGGTCCCACCGGGGAGCTGTTTTTT.

The table lists this clone with a few counts. This rearrangement joins TRBV5-1 to TRBJ2-7; TRBD1 agrees at 9 bases. V lost 5 bases, J lost 3 bases, and 6 bases stayed unmatched. Germline V gene sequence: CDR1 SGHRS, CDR2 YFSETQ. This CDR3 comprises 14 residues. The DNA for the CDR3 is TGCGCCAGCAGAAACCGGGACAGGGACTACGAGCAGTACTTC. Amino acid sequence: CASRNRDRDYEQYF. The complete variable domain, with remaining parts taken from reference TRBV5-1 and TRBJ2-7, reads KAGVTQTPRYLIKTRGQQVTLSCSPISGHRSVSWYQQTPGQGLQFLFEYFSETQRNKGNFPGRFSGRQFSNSRSEMNVSTLELGDSALYLCASRNRDRDYEQYFGPGTRLTVT.

DNA of the CDR3: TGTGCCAGCAGTTTCTTCGCGGGAGTGGATACGCAGTATTTT. It specifies CASSFFAGVDTQYF. The chain joins TRBV27 to TRBJ2-3, with 7 bases lining up with TRBD2. Germline assignment: CDR1 MNHEY and CDR2 SMNVEV (reference sequence). CDR3 size: 14 residues. V trimming: 3 bases; J trimming: 6 bases; junction bases outside the gene matches: 6.

This sequence joins TRBV4-2 and TRBJ2-7; TRBD2 might be the D (6 bases). This CDR3 spans 15 amino acids. Per germline, CDR1 LGHNA and CDR2 YNFKEQ. Trimming pared 0 bases from V and 6 bases from J, leaving 15 bases between. The CDR3 DNA reads as TGTGCCAGCAGCCAAGAGTCAGTGATCGGGAGCGAGCAGTACTTC. Translation gives CASSQESVIGSEQYF.

This chain links TRBV15 with TRBJ2-3, with 8 bases aligning to TRBD2. The CDR3 extends over 15 amino acids. CDR1 LNHNV and CDR2 YYDKDF come from the germline V gene (reference sequence). The V and J ends lost 4 bases and 9 bases, in that order; junction bases with no gene match: 12. CDR3 in amino acids: CATSTGRGGLGTQYF. The CDR3 DNA reads as TGTGCCACCAGCACCGGACGGGGGGGCTTAGGCACGCAGTATTTT.

This clone was observed once. The CDR3 loop is CASSLRAYGNTYNEQFF. The CDR3 region has the DNA TGTGCCAGCTCACTCCGCGCTTACGGGAACACCTACAATGAGCAGTTCTTC. The chain is built from TRBV18 and TRBJ2-1; D is perhaps TRBD2 (5 bases). CDR3 size: 17 residues. The germline V and J ends were trimmed by 4 bases and 2 bases, with 18 bases remaining between them. Per the germline V gene, CDR1 is KGHSH and CDR2 is LQKENI.

This rearrangement joins TRBV5-1 to TRBJ2-3; 8 bases match TRBD1. Germline assignment: CDR1 SGHRS and CDR2 YFSETQ. The trim removed 3 bases at V and 1 base at J, leaving 1 base unmatched. The CDR3 is 14 residues long. The CDR3 protein is CASSWGQGTDTQYF. The CDR3 region has the DNA TGCGCCAGCAGCTGGGGACAGGGCACAGATACGCAGTATTTT.

V gene TRBV7-9 combines with J gene TRBJ1-6, with 7 bases identical to TRBD1. The V gene's germline CDR1 is SEHNR and CDR2 FQNEAQ (reference sequence). The CDR3 totals 16 residues. V gave up 4 bases and J gave up 6 bases; unmatched junction bases: 9. CDR3 protein: CASSSGQPIPNSPLHF. The CDR3 nucleotides read TGTGCCAGCAGCTCGGGACAGCCCATTCCTAATTCACCCCTCCACTTT.

The chain has TRBV6-5 and TRBJ2-7, with D maybe TRBD1 (6 bases). V was pared by 2 bases and J by 4 bases, with 9 bases between. Germline V CDR1 and CDR2: MNHEY, SVGAGI. CDR3 length: 13 amino acids. CDR3 residues: CASSYRRGYEQYF. The CDR3 bases are TGTGCCAGCAGTTACCGAAGGGGGTACGAGCAGTACTTC.

V usage is TRBV4-1 and J usage is TRBJ2-2, with no clear D. Germline V CDR1 and CDR2: MGHRA, YSYEKL. V was clipped by 0 bases and J by 1 base, with 6 bases between them. The CDR3 extends over 15 amino acids. The CDR3 sequence: CASSQEHRNTGELFF. The CDR3 nucleotides are TGCGCCAGCAGCCAAGAACACAGGAACACCGGGGAGCTGTTTTTT.

V and J are TRBV6-1 and TRBJ1-1; the D gene is possibly TRBD1 (6 bases). The CDR3 loop spans 14 amino acids. Germline loops: CDR1 MNHNS, CDR2 SASEGT. Trimming took 11 bases from V and 0 from J, leaving 16 bases between them. CDR3 in amino acids: CAGCGGAMNTEAFF. CDR3 DNA: TGTGCCGGGTGCGGGGGCGCAATGAACACTGAAGCTTTCTTT.

The chain joins TRBV5-1 to TRBJ2-6, with TRBD2 matching 7 bases. Germline V gene lookup returns CDR1 SGHRS and CDR2 YFSETQ. J lost 0 bases, V lost 3 bases, and 3 bases had no gene match. The CDR3 loop spans 16 amino acids. The CDR3 coding sequence is TGCGCCAGCAGCTGGTGGGAGGGCTCTGGGGCCAACGTCCTGACTTTC. Translating gives CASSWWEGSGANVLTF.